The rows below give T cell receptor beta chains drawn from one sample of a study of radiotherapy plus CTLA-4 blockade in lung cancer. The table came from immunoSEQ multiplex PCR; TCRdb's copy has only in-frame clones and leaves some out. Of approximately 53,000 clones listed, more than 75% are singletons. Sequencing used peripheral blood, obtained from a patient treated with radiotherapy plus ipilimumab. The receptors come from a human donor with non-small cell lung cancer whose response to radiotherapy plus ipilimumab could not be evaluated. CDR3s include the opening cysteine and the closing phenylalanine or tryptophan. Fields, in order: J gene, D gene, V gene, clone size, CDR3 DNA, CDR3 protein. The D gene is left open where the match is weak. The listing skips clone size in some rows; elsewhere it reads once, few, many or a size class.

j_gene: TRBJ1-4; d_gene: -; v_gene: TRBV4-1; abundance: -; CDR3nt: TGCGCCAGCAGCCCCTCTCCCGGCAGGCCACATGAAAAACTGTTTTTT; CDR3aa: CASSPSPGRPHEKLFF
j_gene: TRBJ1-2; d_gene: TRBD1; v_gene: TRBV28; abundance: -; CDR3nt: TGTGCCAGCAGTTTTTCGAACAGGGGGAATGGCTACACCTTC; CDR3aa: CASSFSNRGNGYTF
j_gene: TRBJ2-5; d_gene: -; v_gene: TRBV5-8; abundance: -; CDR3nt: TGTGCCAGCAGGTACAGGGCTGGAGAGACCCAGTACTTC; CDR3aa: CASRYRAGETQYF
j_gene: TRBJ1-2; d_gene: TRBD1; v_gene: TRBV7-8; abundance: -; CDR3nt: TGTGCCAGCAGCTTAGATGCAGGGGGCCGTCATGGCTACACCTTC; CDR3aa: CASSLDAGGRHGYTF
j_gene: TRBJ1-6; d_gene: TRBD1; v_gene: TRBV14; abundance: -; CDR3nt: TGTGCCAGCAGCCAAGTTGTCAGGGGGTTTTCACCCCTCCACTTT; CDR3aa: CASSQVVRGFSPLHF
j_gene: TRBJ2-1; d_gene: -; v_gene: TRBV28; abundance: -; CDR3nt: TGTGCCAGCAGACCCCCCGACAGCCTTAACAATGAGCAGTTCTTC; CDR3aa: CASRPPDSLNNEQFF
j_gene: TRBJ2-5; d_gene: TRBD1; v_gene: TRBV7-8; abundance: -; CDR3nt: TGTGCCAGCAGCTTAGGATGGGGGACAGGGGACGAGACCCAGTACTTC; CDR3aa: CASSLGWGTGDETQYF
j_gene: TRBJ2-1; d_gene: -; v_gene: TRBV28; abundance: -; CDR3nt: TGTGCCAGCAGCGGACGGCCCGGGGTCTATGAGCAGTTCTTC; CDR3aa: CASSGRPGVYEQFF
j_gene: TRBJ2-3; d_gene: TRBD2; v_gene: TRBV13; abundance: -; CDR3nt: TGTGCCAGCAGCTCTCAGCGGGGCTATACTAGCACAGATACGCAGTATTTT; CDR3aa: CASSSQRGYTSTDTQYF
j_gene: TRBJ2-3; d_gene: -; v_gene: TRBV6-5; abundance: -; CDR3nt: TGTGCCAGCAGTTACGGTCAGGGGCCAGATACGCAGTATTTT; CDR3aa: CASSYGQGPDTQYF
j_gene: TRBJ2-1; d_gene: -; v_gene: TRBV7-3; abundance: -; CDR3nt: TGTGCCAGCAGCCGCACTAGTCCTCATGAGCAGTTCTTC; CDR3aa: CASSRTSPHEQFF
j_gene: TRBJ1-1; d_gene: TRBD1; v_gene: TRBV28; abundance: -; CDR3nt: TGTGCCAGCAGTTTGGACAGGTTGCCGAGCGCTTTCTTT; CDR3aa: CASSLDRLPSAFF
j_gene: TRBJ1-2; d_gene: -; v_gene: TRBV6-5; abundance: -; CDR3nt: TGTGCCAGCAGTTACTCGCCTCCAGGGGTCGCCTATGGCTACACCTTC; CDR3aa: CASSYSPPGVAYGYTF
j_gene: TRBJ2-7; d_gene: TRBD2; v_gene: TRBV14; abundance: -; CDR3nt: TGTGCCAGCAGCCCTCGTAGCGGGATCGGTTACGAGCAGTACTTC; CDR3aa: CASSPRSGIGYEQYF
j_gene: TRBJ2-3; d_gene: TRBD2; v_gene: TRBV7-9; abundance: -; CDR3nt: TGTGCCAGCAGCTTATATCGCGGGAGGGGGACAGATACGCAGTATTTT; CDR3aa: CASSLYRGRGTDTQYF
j_gene: TRBJ2-7; d_gene: -; v_gene: TRBV9; abundance: -; CDR3nt: TGTGCCAGCAGCGTAGCGGACGAGCAGTACTTC; CDR3aa: CASSVADEQYF
j_gene: TRBJ2-5; d_gene: -; v_gene: TRBV5-5; abundance: few; CDR3nt: TGTGCCAGCAGCCCTGGGACAATGGAGACCCAGTACTTC; CDR3aa: CASSPGTMETQYF
j_gene: TRBJ2-1; d_gene: TRBD2; v_gene: TRBV6-1; abundance: -; CDR3nt: TGTGCCAGTCGACTAGCGGGAGTCAATGAGCAGTTCTTC; CDR3aa: CASRLAGVNEQFF
j_gene: TRBJ1-1; d_gene: TRBD1; v_gene: TRBV6-1; abundance: once; CDR3nt: TGTGCCAGCACCCAGGGGGCTGAAGCTTTCTTT; CDR3aa: CASTQGAEAFF
j_gene: TRBJ2-5; d_gene: -; v_gene: TRBV28; abundance: few; CDR3nt: TGTGCCAGCAGTCGAACCGGGACAGCGGCGGGGTTGACCCAGTACTTC; CDR3aa: CASSRTGTAAGLTQYF
j_gene: TRBJ2-6; d_gene: -; v_gene: TRBV7-3; abundance: -; CDR3nt: TGTGCCAGCAGGTCAGATTCTGGGGCCAACGTCCTGACTTTC; CDR3aa: CASRSDSGANVLTF
j_gene: TRBJ2-7; d_gene: TRBD2; v_gene: TRBV7-2; abundance: -; CDR3nt: TGTGCCAGCAGCTTCTCCGGGACTAGCGGCTACGAGCAGTACTTC; CDR3aa: CASSFSGTSGYEQYF
j_gene: TRBJ2-7; d_gene: TRBD1; v_gene: TRBV4-1; abundance: few; CDR3nt: TGCGCCAGCAGCCCTGGGACAGGACGGGACGAGCAGTACTTC; CDR3aa: CASSPGTGRDEQYF
j_gene: TRBJ2-5; d_gene: TRBD2; v_gene: TRBV7-9; abundance: -; CDR3nt: TGTGCCAGCAGCGGGCTTCTAGCGGGAGAAGAGACCCAGTACTTC; CDR3aa: CASSGLLAGEETQYF
j_gene: TRBJ2-7; d_gene: -; v_gene: TRBV5-1; abundance: -; CDR3nt: TGCGCCAGCAGCGTACCTAGCGACTCCTACGAGCAGTACTTC; CDR3aa: CASSVPSDSYEQYF
j_gene: TRBJ1-4; d_gene: -; v_gene: TRBV7-9; abundance: -; CDR3nt: TGTGCCAGCACCCTGGCTGCAGGGGCCCCGGACGCAAAACTGTTTTTT; CDR3aa: CASTLAAGAPDAKLFF
j_gene: TRBJ1-1; d_gene: TRBD1; v_gene: TRBV29-1; abundance: -; CDR3nt: TGCAGCGTCCCATATCGGGGGCAGGGGGCCGCTGAAGCTTTCTTT; CDR3aa: CSVPYRGQGAAEAFF
j_gene: TRBJ2-2; d_gene: TRBD2; v_gene: TRBV23-1; abundance: -; CDR3nt: TGCGCCAGCAGTCAATCGTGGAGGACTAGCGGGAGGTTCCCCGGGGAGCTGTTTTTT; CDR3aa: CASSQSWRTSGRFPGELFF
j_gene: TRBJ2-1; d_gene: TRBD2; v_gene: TRBV28; abundance: -; CDR3nt: TGTGCCAGCAGTTTACCTCACAGACTAGCGGGAAGGAATGAGCAGTTCTTC; CDR3aa: CASSLPHRLAGRNEQFF
j_gene: TRBJ1-3; d_gene: -; v_gene: TRBV7-9; abundance: -; CDR3nt: TGTGCCAGCAGCTTTACATTCGAACAGGGCTCTGGAAACACCATATATTTT; CDR3aa: CASSFTFEQGSGNTIYF
j_gene: TRBJ2-7; d_gene: -; v_gene: TRBV2; abundance: -; CDR3nt: TGTGCCAGCAGTGAAGTCCGGGGTGGCCCCTACGAGCAGTACTTC; CDR3aa: CASSEVRGGPYEQYF
j_gene: TRBJ2-7; d_gene: TRBD1; v_gene: TRBV28; abundance: -; CDR3nt: TGTGCCAGCAGTGTTCCGGGACAGGCCCTGTACGAGCAGTACTTC; CDR3aa: CASSVPGQALYEQYF
j_gene: TRBJ2-7; d_gene: -; v_gene: TRBV29-1; abundance: once; CDR3nt: TGCAGCGTAGGAGGGGGCGACGAGCAGTACTTC; CDR3aa: CSVGGGDEQYF
j_gene: TRBJ1-2; d_gene: -; v_gene: TRBV7-2; abundance: -; CDR3nt: TGTGCCAGCAGCTTAGACCCGTCTCCAAGGGACACTGGCTACACCTTC; CDR3aa: CASSLDPSPRDTGYTF
j_gene: TRBJ2-5; d_gene: -; v_gene: TRBV7-2; abundance: -; CDR3nt: TGTGCCAGCAGCTTAGAGGTTGGAGGGCAAGAGACCCAGTACTTC; CDR3aa: CASSLEVGGQETQYF
j_gene: TRBJ2-7; d_gene: -; v_gene: TRBV7-9; abundance: -; CDR3nt: TGTGCCAGCCAGTTACCGGGTTCCTACGAGCAGTACTTC; CDR3aa: CASQLPGSYEQYF
j_gene: TRBJ2-2; d_gene: TRBD2; v_gene: TRBV7-9; abundance: -; CDR3nt: TGTGCCAGCAGCTTATTGCGGGAGTCCCCCACCGGGGAGCTGTTTTTT; CDR3aa: CASSLLRESPTGELFF
j_gene: TRBJ2-2; d_gene: TRBD2; v_gene: TRBV4-3; abundance: -; CDR3nt: TGCGCCAGCAGCCGCGGGACTAGCGGGAGTGGGACCGGGGAGCTGTTTTTT; CDR3aa: CASSRGTSGSGTGELFF
j_gene: TRBJ1-1; d_gene: -; v_gene: TRBV19; abundance: -; CDR3nt: TGTGCCAGTAGTGCCCCCGGGACTGAAGCTTTCTTT; CDR3aa: CASSAPGTEAFF
j_gene: TRBJ2-7; d_gene: TRBD2; v_gene: TRBV4-2; abundance: -; CDR3nt: TGTGCCAGCAGCCAAGGGACTAGCGGGAGAGCCCCCGAAAAGCAGTACTTC; CDR3aa: CASSQGTSGRAPEKQYF
j_gene: TRBJ1-5; d_gene: TRBD1; v_gene: TRBV27; abundance: -; CDR3nt: TGTGCCAGCACCTACGGGACAGTAAGGCCGGGGTACAATCAGCCCCAGCATTTT; CDR3aa: CASTYGTVRPGYNQPQHF
j_gene: TRBJ2-7; d_gene: TRBD2; v_gene: TRBV7-9; abundance: -; CDR3nt: TGTGCCAGCAGCTTAGCGGTCGGCGGGGGGGTGGATGAGCAGTACTTC; CDR3aa: CASSLAVGGGVDEQYF
j_gene: TRBJ2-7; d_gene: TRBD2; v_gene: TRBV5-5; abundance: -; CDR3nt: TGTGCCAGCAGCTTCGGGGGGTCTCTTCCCTACGAGCAGTACTTC; CDR3aa: CASSFGGSLPYEQYF
j_gene: TRBJ2-7; d_gene: -; v_gene: TRBV29-1; abundance: -; CDR3nt: TGCAGCGTCCCCCGGGGGGACATCAACCCTTACGAGCAGTACTTC; CDR3aa: CSVPRGDINPYEQYF
j_gene: TRBJ1-4; d_gene: TRBD1; v_gene: TRBV5-1; abundance: -; CDR3nt: TGCGCCAGCAGCTCCAACCGGGACAGGGGAGCAACTAATGAAAAACTGTTTTTT; CDR3aa: CASSSNRDRGATNEKLFF